These T cell receptor beta chains were read from a single sample in a study of control samples from healthy donors and cancer patients. Some clones are missing from TCRdb's copy, which holds only in-frame ones; the method was immunoSEQ multiplex PCR. The table records tens of thousands of clones, roughly 93% of them present only once. Input material: PBMCs. The receptors were sampled from a woman aged 40 to 50 with lung cancer. Both conserved end residues are part of each CDR3. A D gene is named only where the DNA matches it firmly. Rows give clone size only sometimes, using once, few, many, or a class for an expanded clone.

j_call v_call d_call clone_size cdr3_aa cdr3_nt
TRBJ2-7 TRBV3-1/TRBV3-2 - - CASSRSGLIWEAEQYF TGTGCCAGCAGCCGGTCGGGACTGATCTGGGAGGCCGAGCAGTACTTC
TRBJ1-2 TRBV19 TRBD1 - CASSPTPDRPRGNYGYTF TGTGCCAGTAGCCCAACACCCGACAGGCCCAGGGGGAACTATGGCTACACCTTC
TRBJ1-5 TRBV6-1 - - CASSEWDSNQPQHF TGTGCCAGCAGTGAATGGGACAGCAATCAGCCCCAGCATTTT
TRBJ2-1 TRBV6-1 - - CASSELPGPPTNEQFF TGTGCCAGCAGTGAGCTACCGGGACCCCCTACGAATGAGCAGTTCTTC
TRBJ2-1 TRBV15 TRBD1 - CATSGQGGNSYNEQFF TGTGCCACCAGCGGACAGGGCGGCAACTCCTACAATGAGCAGTTCTTC
TRBJ1-2 TRBV2 - - CASSRAGRENYGYTF TGTGCCAGCAGTCGAGCGGGCAGGGAGAACTATGGCTACACCTTC
TRBJ1-2 TRBV6-1 - - CASSEELETGPLSNYGYTF TGTGCCAGCAGTGAAGAACTGGAGACAGGCCCCCTGTCTAACTATGGCTACACCTTC
TRBJ1-1 TRBV27 TRBD1 - CASSWTGGYTEAFF TGTGCCAGCAGTTGGACAGGGGGTTACACTGAAGCTTTCTTT
TRBJ2-2 TRBV6-1 - - CASSEGPNTGELFF TGTGCCAGCAGTGAAGGGCCGAACACCGGGGAGCTGTTTTTT
TRBJ2-3 TRBV9 - - CASSVEAGTFSDTQYF TGTGCCAGCAGCGTAGAGGCAGGGACTTTCTCAGATACGCAGTATTTT
TRBJ2-6 TRBV7-9 - - CASSTSGDGANVLTF TGTGCCAGCAGCACATCAGGGGACGGGGCCAACGTCCTGACTTTC
TRBJ1-1 TRBV7-9 - - CASSLFPLRTGNTEAFF TGTGCCAGCAGCTTATTTCCCCTTCGGACGGGAAACACTGAAGCTTTCTTT
TRBJ2-7 TRBV24-1 TRBD2 - CATSGTGGAYEQYF TGTGCCACCAGTGGAACGGGGGGTGCCTACGAGCAGTACTTC
TRBJ2-1 TRBV6-4 TRBD1 - CASSDTAGGEEQFF TGTGCCAGCAGTGACACCGCAGGGGGCGAAGAGCAGTTCTTC
TRBJ2-7 TRBV30 - - CAWSDSSYEQYF TGTGCCTGGAGCGACTCGTCCTACGAGCAGTACTTC
TRBJ1-3 TRBV5-1 - - CASSAGVAGNTIYF TGCGCCAGCAGCGCCGGGGTCGCTGGAAACACCATATATTTT
TRBJ1-3 TRBV7-6 TRBD1 - CASSPPDRGSGNTIYF TGTGCCAGCAGCCCCCCAGACAGGGGTTCCGGAAACACCATATATTTT
TRBJ2-7 TRBV5-6 - once CASNPTRAREQYF TGTGCCAGTAACCCCACCCGGGCACGCGAGCAGTACTTC
TRBJ1-5 TRBV3-1/TRBV3-2 - - CASSQAGFAQPQHF TGTGCCAGCAGCCAAGCAGGGTTCGCTCAGCCCCAGCATTTT
TRBJ2-1 TRBV13 TRBD2 - CASSGTSGGSEQFF TGTGCCAGCAGCGGGACTAGCGGGGGGAGTGAGCAGTTCTTC
TRBJ2-7 TRBV12-3/TRBV12-4 - - CASSTAGTYEQYF TGTGCCAGCAGTACCGCCGGGACCTACGAGCAGTACTTC
TRBJ1-4 TRBV7-7 TRBD1 - CASSLGQGGRNEKLFF TGTGCTAGCAGCTTAGGACAGGGAGGCAGAAATGAAAAACTGTTTTTT
TRBJ1-6 TRBV5-1 TRBD1 - CASRPGQGNSPLHF TGCGCCAGCAGGCCAGGACAGGGGAATTCACCCCTCCACTTT
TRBJ1-6 TRBV13 - - CASSWMGGDASPLHF TGTGCCAGCAGCTGGATGGGGGGTGATGCTTCACCCCTCCACTTT
TRBJ1-1 TRBV20-1 - - CSARGSFEAFF TGCAGTGCCAGAGGGTCATTTGAAGCTTTCTTT
TRBJ1-1 TRBV3-1/TRBV3-2 - - CASSLTRGTEAFF TGTGCCAGCAGCCTCACCCGGGGGACTGAAGCTTTCTTT
TRBJ1-1 TRBV19 - - CASSTGTNTEAFF TGTGCCAGTAGTACTGGGACGAACACTGAAGCTTTCTTT
TRBJ2-3 TRBV19 - - CASSIEGGSTDTQYF TGTGCCAGTAGTATAGAAGGAGGGAGCACAGATACGCAGTATTTT
TRBJ2-3 TRBV29-1 TRBD2 - CSVVYSGGSTDTQYF TGCAGCGTTGTATATAGCGGGGGGAGCACAGATACGCAGTATTTT
TRBJ2-7 TRBV19 - - CASSQGGTYEQYF TGTGCCAGTAGTCAGGGGGGGACCTACGAGCAGTACTTC
TRBJ1-2 TRBV19 - - CASRSPAAGDEGYTF TGTGCCAGTAGGTCCCCAGCGGCGGGGGACGAGGGCTACACCTTC
TRBJ1-5 TRBV5-1 - - CASSLETGGQPQHF TGCGCCAGCAGCTTGGAAACAGGAGGGCAGCCCCAGCATTTT
TRBJ2-5 TRBV6-4 - - CASSRGMAPQETQYF TGTGCCAGCAGTCGGGGGATGGCACCCCAAGAGACCCAGTACTTC
TRBJ2-4 TRBV28 TRBD1 - CASRPGQLNIQYF TGTGCCAGCAGGCCGGGACAGCTAAACATTCAGTACTTC
TRBJ1-1 TRBV6-5 - - CASSYDRLNTEAFF TGTGCCAGCAGTTACGACAGGTTGAACACTGAAGCTTTCTTT
TRBJ2-1 TRBV24-1 TRBD1 - CATSEGTGSSYNEQFF TGTGCCACCAGTGAAGGGACAGGGAGCTCCTACAATGAGCAGTTCTTC
TRBJ1-6 TRBV2 - - CASRPIRYSVLIEDSPLHF TGTGCCAGCAGACCCATCAGGTACAGTGTGCTAATTGAGGATTCACCCCTCCACTTT
TRBJ1-3 TRBV19 - - CASSIITEGNTIYF TGTGCCAGTAGTATAATAACAGAAGGAAACACCATATATTTT
TRBJ1-3 TRBV6-2/TRBV6-3 - - CASSYGRNTIYF TGTGCCAGCAGTTACGGACGAAACACCATATATTTT
TRBJ1-6 TRBV29-1 - - CSVMDTSGNSPLHF TGCAGCGTGATGGACACCTCGGGGAATTCACCCCTCCACTTT
TRBJ1-1 TRBV6-5 - - CASKFQGTAFF TGTGCCAGCAAATTCCAGGGTACGGCTTTCTTT
TRBJ1-2 TRBV2 - - CASMGEKGNYGYTF TGTGCCAGCATGGGAGAGAAGGGGAACTATGGCTACACCTTC
TRBJ2-3 TRBV5-4 - - CASSPTGLDTQYF TGTGCCAGCAGCCCCACAGGGTTAGATACGCAGTATTTT
TRBJ1-1 TRBV7-2 - - CASSLTGNTEAFF TGTGCCAGCAGCTTGACAGGCAACACTGAAGCTTTCTTT
TRBJ1-1 TRBV9 - once CASSEAFANTEAFF TGTGCCAGCAGCGAGGCATTTGCGAACACTGAAGCTTTCTTT
TRBJ2-1 TRBV5-1 - - CASSRSERSSYNEQFF TGCGCCAGCAGTCGGTCTGAGCGGAGCTCCTACAATGAGCAGTTCTTC
TRBJ1-5 TRBV7-2 - - CASSLLLPQPQHF TGTGCCAGCAGCTTGTTGTTGCCTCAGCCCCAGCATTTT
TRBJ1-2 TRBV28 TRBD1 - CASREFLTGGNGYTF TGTGCCAGCAGAGAATTTCTGACAGGGGGAAATGGCTACACCTTC